This T cell receptor (beta chain) stems from a study of identical twins. General study results and limits: For cord blood, abundant beta clonotypes had fewer insertions, unlike memory repertoires, which showed none.

Germline CDR1 reads LGHDT; CDR2 reads YNNKEL (reference sequence). The CDR3 sequence is 15 residues long. V was clipped by 1 base and J by 1 base, with 10 bases between them. A universal primer site came from template switching; cDNA carried unique molecular identifiers. TCRdb re-analysed the 5' RACE reads in MiXCR, keeping a single row per CDR3 protein. This table has 510,000 or so distinct CDR3 sequences, 15% appearing once. This clonotype was seen a few times. Its antigen is unknown. Only healthy Caucasians were included as donors. The same data also contributed to another study, on yellow fever vaccine responses in identical twins. That publication notes: Twins reportedly showed a vaccine T cell response that seemed partly convergent and partly personalized.

Specimen: CD4+ T cells sorted from blood. The chain employs TRBV3-1 and TRBJ1-1, with D unresolved. The TCR originated in a woman under 30 in good health. The CDR3 loop reads CASSQVRVRNTEAFF. The CDR3 bases are TGTGCCAGCAGCCAAGTTCGGGTGAGGAACACTGAAGCTTTCTTT.